This T cell receptor (beta chain) came from a study of blood T cell repertoires in COVID-19. The wider study: Some COVID-19 samples were acute and others convalescent; all came from the United States, Italy and Spain. T cells, B-cell-depleted T cells, or PBMCs supplied cDNA or gDNA.

Trimming removed 2 bases from V and 3 bases from J; junction bases left unmatched: 2. This CDR3 has 15 amino acids. Looked up from germline, CDR1 is WSHSY and CDR2 is SAAADI. As handled by the study authors: Cell counts per sample came from amplifying reference gene primers. Assay: immunoSEQ multiplex PCR; the TCRdb copy retains only in-frame clones and omits some. The D gene and trimming were derived from the DNA, and the V and J assignments and clone size from that table. The data show 380,000 or so clones, with roughly 90% seen just once and roughly 1.2% held by the top ten. Sequenced material: peripheral blood. The gene calls are TRBV10-2 and TRBJ2-3; 10 bases align to TRBD2. This clonotype originated in a man in his forties or fifties with acute or convalescent COVID-19. DNA for the CDR3: TGCGCCAGCAGTGAGCCTAGCGGGGGTACAGATACGCAGTATTTT. Translating it yields CASSEPSGGTDTQYF.